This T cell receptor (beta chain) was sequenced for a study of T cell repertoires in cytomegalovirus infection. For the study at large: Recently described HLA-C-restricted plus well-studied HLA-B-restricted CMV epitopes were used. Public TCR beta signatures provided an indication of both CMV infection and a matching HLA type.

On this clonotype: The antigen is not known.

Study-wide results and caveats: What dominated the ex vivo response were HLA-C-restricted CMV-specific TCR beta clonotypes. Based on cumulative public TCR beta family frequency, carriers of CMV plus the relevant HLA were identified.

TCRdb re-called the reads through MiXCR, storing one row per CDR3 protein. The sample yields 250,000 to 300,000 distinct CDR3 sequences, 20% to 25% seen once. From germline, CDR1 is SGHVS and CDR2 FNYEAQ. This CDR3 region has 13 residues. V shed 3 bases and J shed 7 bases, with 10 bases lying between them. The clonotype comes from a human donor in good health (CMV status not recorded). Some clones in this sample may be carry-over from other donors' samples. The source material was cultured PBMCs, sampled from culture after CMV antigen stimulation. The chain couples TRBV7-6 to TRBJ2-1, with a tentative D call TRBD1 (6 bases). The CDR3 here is CASSFQGKNEQFF. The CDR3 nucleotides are TGTGCCAGCAGCTTCCAGGGGAAGAATGAGCAGTTCTTC. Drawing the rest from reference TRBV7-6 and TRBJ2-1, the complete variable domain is GAGVSQSPRYKVTKRGQDVALRCDPISGHVSLYWYRQALGQGPEFLTYFNYEAQQDKSGLPNDRFSAERPEGSISTLTIQRTEQRDSAMYRCASSFQGKNEQFFGPGTRLTVL.